The entry that follows covers one TCR beta chain sequence. V shed 5 bases and J 10 bases; nucleotides not matched to a gene: 5. The CDR3 has 12 residues. CDR1 and CDR2 (germline): SGHTA, FQGTGA. These data are taken from a study of blood T cell repertoires in COVID-19. In the authors' methods: How many nucleated cells were present was estimated from reference gene primer amplification. Profiling relied on immunoSEQ multiplex PCR, and the TCRdb table lists in-frame clones only, not all of them. V and J calls plus clone size are reproduced from that table; the DNA served to infer D and trimming. Of some 190,000 clones in the sample, approximately 92% were seen once. Living in under 30 US areas, the participants were between about 18 and 95 years of age. Cohort allocation depended upon clinical history that participants reported.

The chain employs TRBV7-3 and TRBJ2-1, with 7 bases identical to TRBD2. Sample: PBMCs or T cells enriched from blood (not recorded which). The sequence was obtained from a middle-aged woman with acute COVID-19. CDR3 nucleotides: TGTGCCAGCAGCCGCGGGAGCGGGGAGCAGTTCTTC. It encodes CASSRGSGEQFF.